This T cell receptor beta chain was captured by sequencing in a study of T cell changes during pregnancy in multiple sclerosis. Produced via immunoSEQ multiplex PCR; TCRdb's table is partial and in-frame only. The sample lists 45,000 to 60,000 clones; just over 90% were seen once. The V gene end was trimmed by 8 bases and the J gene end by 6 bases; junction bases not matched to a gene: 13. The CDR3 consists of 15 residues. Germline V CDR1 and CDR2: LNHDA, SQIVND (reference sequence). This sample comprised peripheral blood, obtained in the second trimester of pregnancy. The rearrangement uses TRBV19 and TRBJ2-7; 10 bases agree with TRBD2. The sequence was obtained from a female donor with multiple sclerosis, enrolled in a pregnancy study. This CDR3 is CASRASGSSIGEQYF. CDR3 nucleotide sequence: TGTGCCAGTCGCGCTAGCGGGAGTTCAATTGGCGAGCAGTACTTC.